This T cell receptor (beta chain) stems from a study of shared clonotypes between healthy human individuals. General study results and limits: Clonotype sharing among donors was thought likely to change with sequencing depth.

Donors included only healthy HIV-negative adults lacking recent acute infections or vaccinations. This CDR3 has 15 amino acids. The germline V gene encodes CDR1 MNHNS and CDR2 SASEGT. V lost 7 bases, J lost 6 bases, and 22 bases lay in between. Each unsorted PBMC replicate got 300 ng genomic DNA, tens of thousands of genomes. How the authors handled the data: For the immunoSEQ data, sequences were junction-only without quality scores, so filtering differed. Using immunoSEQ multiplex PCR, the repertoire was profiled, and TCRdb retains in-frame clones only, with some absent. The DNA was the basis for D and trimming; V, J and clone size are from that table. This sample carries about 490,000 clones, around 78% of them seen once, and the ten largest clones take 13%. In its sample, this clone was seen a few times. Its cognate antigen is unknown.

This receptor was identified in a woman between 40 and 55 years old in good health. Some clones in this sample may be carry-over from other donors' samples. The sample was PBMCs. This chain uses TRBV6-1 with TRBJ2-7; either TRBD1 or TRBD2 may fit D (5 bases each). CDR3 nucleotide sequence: TGTGCCAGCACCATCCCAAGCGGTGGTGGGGGCGAGCAGTACTTC. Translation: CASTIPSGGGGEQYF.